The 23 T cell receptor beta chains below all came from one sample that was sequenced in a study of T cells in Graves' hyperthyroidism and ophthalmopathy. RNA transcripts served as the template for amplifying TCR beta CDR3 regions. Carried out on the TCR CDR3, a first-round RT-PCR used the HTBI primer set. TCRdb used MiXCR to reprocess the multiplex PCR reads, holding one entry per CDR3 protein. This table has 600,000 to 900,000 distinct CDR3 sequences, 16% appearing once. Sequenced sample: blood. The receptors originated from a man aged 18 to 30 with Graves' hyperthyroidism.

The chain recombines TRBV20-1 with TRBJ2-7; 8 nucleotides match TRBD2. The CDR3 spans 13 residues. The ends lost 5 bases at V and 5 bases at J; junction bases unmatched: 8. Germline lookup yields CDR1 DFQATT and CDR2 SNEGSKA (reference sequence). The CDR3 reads CSAPSGSHDEQYF. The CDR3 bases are TGCAGTGCTCCGAGCGGGAGTCACGACGAGCAGTACTTC.

In DNA, the CDR3 is TGTGCTAGTGGTTTGGACAGGGGGAGGTCTGAAGCTTTCTTT. This codes for CASGLDRGRSEAFF. This chain links TRBV12-5 with TRBJ1-1; 8 bases map to TRBD1. Germline CDR1 LGHNT, CDR2 FRNRAP. With 1 base clipped from V and 6 bases from J, the junction kept 4 bases outside the gene matches. This CDR3 contains 14 residues.

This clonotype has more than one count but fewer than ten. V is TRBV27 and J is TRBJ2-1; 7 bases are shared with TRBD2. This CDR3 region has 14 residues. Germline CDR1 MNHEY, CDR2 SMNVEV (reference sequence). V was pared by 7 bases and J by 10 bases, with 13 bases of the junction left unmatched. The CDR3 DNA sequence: TGTGCCAGCAACCCTAGGGGACTATTATACGAGCAGTTCTTC. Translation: CASNPRGLLYEQFF.

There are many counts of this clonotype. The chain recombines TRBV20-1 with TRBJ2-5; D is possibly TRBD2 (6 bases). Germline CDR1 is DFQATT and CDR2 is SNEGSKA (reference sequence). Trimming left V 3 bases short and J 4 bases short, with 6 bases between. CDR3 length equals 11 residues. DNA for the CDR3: TGCAGTGCTAGGGGACTAGAGACCCAGTACTTC. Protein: CSARGLETQYF.

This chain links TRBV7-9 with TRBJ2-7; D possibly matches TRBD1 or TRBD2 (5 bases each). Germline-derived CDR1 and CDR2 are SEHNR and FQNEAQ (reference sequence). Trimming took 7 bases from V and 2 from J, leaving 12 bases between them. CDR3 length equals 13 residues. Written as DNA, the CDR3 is TGTGCCAGCACCTGGGACGGGCCCTACGAGCAGTACTTC. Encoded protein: CASTWDGPYEQYF.

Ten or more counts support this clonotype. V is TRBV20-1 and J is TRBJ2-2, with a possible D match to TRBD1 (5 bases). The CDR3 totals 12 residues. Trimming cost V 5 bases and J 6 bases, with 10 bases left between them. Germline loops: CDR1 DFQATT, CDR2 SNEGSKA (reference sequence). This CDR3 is CSASDSPGELFF. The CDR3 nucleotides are TGCAGTGCTTCTGACAGCCCCGGGGAGCTGTTTTTT.

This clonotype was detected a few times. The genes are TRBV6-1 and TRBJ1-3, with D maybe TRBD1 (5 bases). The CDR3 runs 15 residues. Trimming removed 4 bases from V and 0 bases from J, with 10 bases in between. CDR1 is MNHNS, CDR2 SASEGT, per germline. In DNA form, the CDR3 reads TGTGCCAGCAGTGTGACAGTCGCCTCTGGAAACACCATATATTTT. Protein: CASSVTVASGNTIYF.

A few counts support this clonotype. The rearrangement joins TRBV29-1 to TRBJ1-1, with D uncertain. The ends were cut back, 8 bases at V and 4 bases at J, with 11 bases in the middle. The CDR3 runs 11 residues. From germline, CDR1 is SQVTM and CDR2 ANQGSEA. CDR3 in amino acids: CSIREGTEAFF. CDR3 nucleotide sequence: TGCAGCATTAGGGAGGGCACTGAAGCTTTCTTT. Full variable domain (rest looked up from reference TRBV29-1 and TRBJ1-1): SAVISQKPSRDICQRGTSLTIQCQVDSQVTMMFWYRQQPGQSLTLIATANQGSEATYESGFVIDKFPISRPNLTFSTLTVSNMSPEDSSIYLCSIREGTEAFFGQGTRLTVV.

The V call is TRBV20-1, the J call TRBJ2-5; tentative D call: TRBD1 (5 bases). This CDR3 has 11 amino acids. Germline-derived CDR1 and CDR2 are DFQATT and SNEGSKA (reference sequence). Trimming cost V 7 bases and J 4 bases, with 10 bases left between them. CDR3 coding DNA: TGCAGTGTACAGGTGGTAGAGACCCAGTACTTC. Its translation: CSVQVVETQYF.

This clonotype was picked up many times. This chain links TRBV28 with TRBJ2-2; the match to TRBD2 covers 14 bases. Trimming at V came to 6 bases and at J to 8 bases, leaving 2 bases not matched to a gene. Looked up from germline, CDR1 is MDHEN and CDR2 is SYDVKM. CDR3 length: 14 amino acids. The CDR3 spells CASSGTSGRGELFF. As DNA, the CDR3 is TGTGCCAGCAGCGGGACTAGCGGGAGAGGGGAGCTGTTTTTT.

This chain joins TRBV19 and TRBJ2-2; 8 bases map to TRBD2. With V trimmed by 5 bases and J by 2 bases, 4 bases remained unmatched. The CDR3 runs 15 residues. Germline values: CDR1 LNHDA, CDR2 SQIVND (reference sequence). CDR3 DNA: TGTGCCAGTAGTTTTAGCGGGGTAAACACCGGGGAGCTGTTTTTT. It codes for CASSFSGVNTGELFF.

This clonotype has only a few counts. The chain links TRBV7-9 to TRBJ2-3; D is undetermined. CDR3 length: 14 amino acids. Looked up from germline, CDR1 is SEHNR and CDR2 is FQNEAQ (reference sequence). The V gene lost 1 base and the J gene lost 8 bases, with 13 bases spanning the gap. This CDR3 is CASSLETGLGTQYF. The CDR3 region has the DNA TGTGCCAGCAGCTTAGAGACCGGGCTTGGTACGCAGTATTTT.

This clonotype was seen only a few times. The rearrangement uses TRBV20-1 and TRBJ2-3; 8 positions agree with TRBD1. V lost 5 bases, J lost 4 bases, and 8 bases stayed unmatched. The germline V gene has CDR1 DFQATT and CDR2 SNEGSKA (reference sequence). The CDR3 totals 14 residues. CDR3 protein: CSAWTGNAADTQYF. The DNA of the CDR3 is TGCAGTGCTTGGACAGGGAATGCGGCAGATACGCAGTATTTT.

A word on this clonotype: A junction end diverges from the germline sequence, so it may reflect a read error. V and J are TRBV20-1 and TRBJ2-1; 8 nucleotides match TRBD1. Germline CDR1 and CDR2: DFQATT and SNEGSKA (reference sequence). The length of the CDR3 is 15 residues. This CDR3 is CSAMPGQDSYNKQFF. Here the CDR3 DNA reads TGCAGTGCTATGCCGGGACAGGACTCCTACAATAAGCAGTTCTTC.

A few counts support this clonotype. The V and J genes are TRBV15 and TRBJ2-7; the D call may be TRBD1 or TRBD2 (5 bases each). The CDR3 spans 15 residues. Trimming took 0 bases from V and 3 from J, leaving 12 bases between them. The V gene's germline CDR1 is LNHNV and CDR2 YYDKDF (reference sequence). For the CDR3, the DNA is TGTGCCACCAGCAGAGAAGGCCAGGGAGACTACGAGCAGTACTTC. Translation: CATSREGQGDYEQYF.

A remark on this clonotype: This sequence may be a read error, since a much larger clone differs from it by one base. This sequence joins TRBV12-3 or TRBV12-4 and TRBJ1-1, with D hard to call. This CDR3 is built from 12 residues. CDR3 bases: TGTGCCAGCAGTTTAGATAGGAGCAGAGCTCTCTTT. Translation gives CASSLDRSRALF.

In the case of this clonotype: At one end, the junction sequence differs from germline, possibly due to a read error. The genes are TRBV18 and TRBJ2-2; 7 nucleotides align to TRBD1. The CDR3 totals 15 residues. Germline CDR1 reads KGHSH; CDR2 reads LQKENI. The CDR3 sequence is CGSSELQGRTGELFF. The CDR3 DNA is TGTGGCAGCTCAGAACTACAGGGGCGCACCGGGGAGCTGTTTTTT.

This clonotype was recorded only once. CDR3 protein: CAWSVLGISEKLFF. As DNA, the CDR3 is TGTGCCTGGAGTGTACTAGGTATTTCCGAAAAACTGTTTTTT. This chain joins TRBV30 and TRBJ1-4; D unresolved. The germline CDR1 and CDR2 sequences are GTSNPN and SVGIG (reference sequence). V dropped 0 bases and J dropped 8 bases, with 13 bases sitting between them. The CDR3 has 14 amino acids.

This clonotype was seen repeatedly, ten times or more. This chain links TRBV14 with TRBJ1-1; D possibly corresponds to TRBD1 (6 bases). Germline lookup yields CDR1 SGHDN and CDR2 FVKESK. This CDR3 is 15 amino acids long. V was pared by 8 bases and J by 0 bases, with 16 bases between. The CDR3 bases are TGTGCCAGCTCACCACGGGGGGCTTTGAACACTGAAGCTTTCTTT. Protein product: CASSPRGALNTEAFF.

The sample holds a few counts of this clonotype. The CDR3 here is CASSVTETNEQFF. The DNA of the CDR3 is TGTGCCAGCAGCGTAACAGAAACCAATGAGCAGTTCTTC. The gene calls are TRBV9 and TRBJ2-1; D is uncertain. The CDR3 totals 13 residues. V was pared by 1 base and J by 6 bases, with 8 bases between. The germline gives CDR1 SGDLS, CDR2 YYNGEE.

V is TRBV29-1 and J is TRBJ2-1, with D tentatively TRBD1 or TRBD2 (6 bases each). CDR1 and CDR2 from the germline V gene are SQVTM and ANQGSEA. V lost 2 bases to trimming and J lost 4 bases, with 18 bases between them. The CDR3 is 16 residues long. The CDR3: CSVEKEGVTNYNEQFF. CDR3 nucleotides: TGCAGCGTTGAAAAGGAGGGGGTGACAAATTACAATGAGCAGTTCTTC.

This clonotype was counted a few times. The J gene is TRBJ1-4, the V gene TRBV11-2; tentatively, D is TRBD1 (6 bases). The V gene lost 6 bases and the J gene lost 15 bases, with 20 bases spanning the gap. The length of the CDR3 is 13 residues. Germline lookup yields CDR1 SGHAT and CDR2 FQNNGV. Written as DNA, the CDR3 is TGTGCCAGCAGTTCACTTCAGGGGCCCCTGGTGTTTTTT. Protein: CASSSLQGPLVFF.

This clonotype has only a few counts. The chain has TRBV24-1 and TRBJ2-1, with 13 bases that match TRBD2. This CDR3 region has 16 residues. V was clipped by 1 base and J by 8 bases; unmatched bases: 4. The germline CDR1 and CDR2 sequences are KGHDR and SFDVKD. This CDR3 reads CATSDFGLAGDDEQFF. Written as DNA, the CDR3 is TGTGCCACCAGTGATTTTGGACTAGCGGGAGATGATGAGCAGTTCTTC.